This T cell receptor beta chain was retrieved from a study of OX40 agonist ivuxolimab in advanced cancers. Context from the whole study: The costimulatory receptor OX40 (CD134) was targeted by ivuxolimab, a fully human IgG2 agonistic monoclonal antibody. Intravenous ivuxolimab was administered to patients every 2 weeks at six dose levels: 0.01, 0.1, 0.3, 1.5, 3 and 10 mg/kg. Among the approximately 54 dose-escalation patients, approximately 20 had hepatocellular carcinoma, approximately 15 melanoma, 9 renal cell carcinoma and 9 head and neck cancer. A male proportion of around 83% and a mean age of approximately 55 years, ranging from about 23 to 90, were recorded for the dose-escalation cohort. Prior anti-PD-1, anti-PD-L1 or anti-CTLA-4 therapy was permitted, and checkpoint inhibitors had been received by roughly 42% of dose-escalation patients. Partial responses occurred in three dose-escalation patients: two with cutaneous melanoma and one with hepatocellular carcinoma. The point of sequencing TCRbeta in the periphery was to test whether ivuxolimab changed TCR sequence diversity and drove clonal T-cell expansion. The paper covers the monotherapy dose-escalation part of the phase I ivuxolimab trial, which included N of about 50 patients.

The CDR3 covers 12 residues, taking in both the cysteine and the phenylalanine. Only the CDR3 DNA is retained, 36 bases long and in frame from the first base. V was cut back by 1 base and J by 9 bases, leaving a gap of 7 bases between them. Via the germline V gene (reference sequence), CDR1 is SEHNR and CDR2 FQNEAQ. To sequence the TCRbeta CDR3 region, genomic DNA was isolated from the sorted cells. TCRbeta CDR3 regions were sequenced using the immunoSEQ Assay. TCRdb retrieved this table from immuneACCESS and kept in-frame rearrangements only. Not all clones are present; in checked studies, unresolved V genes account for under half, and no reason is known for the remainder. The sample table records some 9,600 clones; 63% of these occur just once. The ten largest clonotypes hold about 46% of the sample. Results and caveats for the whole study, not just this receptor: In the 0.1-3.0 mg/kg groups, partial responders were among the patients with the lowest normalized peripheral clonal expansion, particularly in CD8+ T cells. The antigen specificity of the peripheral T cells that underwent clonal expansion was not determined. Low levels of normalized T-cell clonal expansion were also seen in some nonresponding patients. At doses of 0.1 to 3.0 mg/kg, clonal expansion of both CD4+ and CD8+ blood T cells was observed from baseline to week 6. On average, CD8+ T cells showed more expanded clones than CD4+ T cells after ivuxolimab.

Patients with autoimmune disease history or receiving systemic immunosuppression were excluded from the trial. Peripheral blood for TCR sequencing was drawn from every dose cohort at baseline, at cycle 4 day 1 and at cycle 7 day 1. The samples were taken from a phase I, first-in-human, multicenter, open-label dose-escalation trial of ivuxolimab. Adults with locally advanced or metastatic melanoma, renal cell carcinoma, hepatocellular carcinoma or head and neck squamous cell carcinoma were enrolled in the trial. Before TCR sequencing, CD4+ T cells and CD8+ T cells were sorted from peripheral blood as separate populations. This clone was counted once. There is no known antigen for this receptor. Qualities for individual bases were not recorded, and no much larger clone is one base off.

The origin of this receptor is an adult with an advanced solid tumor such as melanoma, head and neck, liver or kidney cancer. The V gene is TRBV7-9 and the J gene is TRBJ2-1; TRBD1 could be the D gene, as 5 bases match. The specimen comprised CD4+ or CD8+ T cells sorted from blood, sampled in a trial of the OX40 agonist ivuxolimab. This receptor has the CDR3 CASSLVRGEQFF. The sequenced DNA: TGTGCCAGCAGCTTAGTAAGGGGTGAGCAGTTCTTC.